This T cell receptor beta chain was identified during a study of T cells after yellow fever vaccination. General observations from the study: A limited proportion of clonotypes was detected within both the CD4 and CD8 compartments. The bulk population could contribute abundant contaminating clonotypes to FACS-sorted repertoires.

This clonotype was seen many times. As yet, its antigen is unknown. MiXCR was run by TCRdb on the 5' RACE reads, yielding one entry per CDR3 protein. The sample consists of around 310,000 distinct CDR3 sequences, 4% of them appearing once. This sample comprised PBMCs, obtained 5 days after the yellow fever booster vaccination. The TCR sequence derives from a man aged 18 to 30 who received the YFV17D yellow fever vaccine.

The CDR3 reads CASSSHGLTSPLHF. DNA for the CDR3: TGCGCCAGCAGCTCGCACGGTTTGACTTCACCCCTCCACTTT. V is TRBV5-1 and J is TRBJ1-6, with D unresolved. Trimming shortened V by 3 bases and J by 9 bases, and 13 bases separated the two germline ends. This CDR3 has 14 residues. The germline gives CDR1 SGHRS, CDR2 YFSETQ.